What follows are 18 T cell receptor beta chains derived from one specimen sequenced in a study of blood T cell repertoires in COVID-19. Generated by immunoSEQ multiplex PCR, the TCRdb table keeps only in-frame clones and is missing some. The table includes over 250,000 clones, around nine tenths detected once. The sequenced sample was PBMCs or T cells enriched from blood (not recorded which). The receptors were gathered from a man aged 60-69 years who had recovered from COVID-19.

The chain joins TRBV4-1 to TRBJ1-1, with D maybe TRBD1 (6 bases). The germline gives CDR1 MGHRA, CDR2 YSYEKL. The CDR3 is 15 residues long. The germline V and J ends were trimmed by 1 base and 1 base, with 10 bases remaining between them. CDR3 sequence reads: CASSQVWTANTEAFF. The CDR3 DNA is TGCGCCAGCAGCCAAGTTTGGACAGCGAACACTGAAGCTTTCTTT.

This chain links TRBV6-4 with TRBJ2-5; D is undetermined. With 3 bases removed from V and 5 bases from J, the gap between germline ends came to 16 bases. Germline V gene data show CDR1 as MRHNA and CDR2 as SNTAGT. This CDR3 is built from 15 residues. This CDR3 reads CASSESAMAYETQYF. The DNA of the CDR3 is TGTGCCAGCAGTGAAAGCGCTATGGCGTACGAGACCCAGTACTTC.

The chain employs TRBV7-2 and TRBJ2-1, with TRBD2 matching over 9 bases. CDR1 and CDR2 from the germline V gene are SGHTA and FQGNSA. CDR3 length: 16 amino acids. With 5 bases clipped from V and 2 bases from J, the junction kept 7 bases outside the gene matches. For the CDR3, the DNA is TGTGCCAGCAGCAAAACCCGCGGGGGGGCCTACAATGAGCAGTTCTTC. Translating it yields CASSKTRGGAYNEQFF.

A few counts support this clone. The V gene is TRBV5-6, the J gene TRBJ1-4; D is undetermined. From germline, CDR1 is SGHDT and CDR2 YYEEEE. Trimming cost V 5 bases and J 3 bases, with 14 bases left between them. CDR3 size: 15 residues. The CDR3 sequence: CASSPPGRANEKLFF. The CDR3 bases are TGTGCCAGCAGTCCTCCGGGGAGGGCTAATGAAAAACTGTTTTTT.

V usage is TRBV7-2 and J usage is TRBJ2-5; D might be TRBD1 (6 bases). Germline assignment: CDR1 SGHTA and CDR2 FQGNSA. There are 15 residues in the CDR3. V gave up 5 bases and J gave up 2 bases, with 15 bases separating them. In nucleotides, the CDR3 is TGTGCCAGCAGCCCGAACGGCGGACAGCAAGAGACCCAGTACTTC. Translated: CASSPNGGQQETQYF. Filled out from reference TRBV7-2 and TRBJ2-5, the complete variable domain reads GAGVSQSPSNKVTEKGKDVELRCDPISGHTALYWYRQSLGQGLEFLIYFQGNSAPDKSGLPSDRFSAERTGGSVSTLTIQRTQQEDSAVYLCASSPNGGQQETQYFGPGTRLLVL.

This clone was seen once. The chain recombines TRBV7-9 with TRBJ2-1; D call uncertain. The germline V gene has CDR1 SEHNR and CDR2 FQNEAQ (reference sequence). V shed 2 bases and J shed 0 bases, with 8 bases lying between them. The CDR3 totals 15 residues. CDR3 in DNA: TGTGCCAGCAGCTTATTACTAAACTCCTACAATGAGCAGTTCTTC. This codes for CASSLLLNSYNEQFF.

The chain uses TRBV12-3 or TRBV12-4 and TRBJ1-1; TRBD1 matches 8 bases. With V trimmed by 1 base and J by 11 bases, 3 bases remained unmatched. The CDR3 consists of 12 residues. The CDR3 region has the DNA TGTGCCAGCAGTTTAGGGACAGGGAAGGCTTTCTTT. This encodes CASSLGTGKAFF.

CDR3 DNA sequence: TGTGCCAGCAGCGGAGGGACAGGGTCAGGCTACACCTTC. Translation gives CASSGGTGSGYTF. The V call is TRBV9, the J call TRBJ1-2, with TRBD1 matching over 9 bases. This CDR3 has 13 residues. Germline-derived CDR1 and CDR2 are SGDLS and YYNGEE. Losses at the gene ends were 3 bases for V and 8 bases for J; bases not matched to a gene: 5.

This chain connects TRBV30 to TRBJ2-5; maybe TRBD1 (5 bases). With 5 bases removed from V and 5 bases from J, the gap between germline ends came to 12 bases. This CDR3 is 12 amino acids long. The germline V gene has CDR1 GTSNPN and CDR2 SVGIG (reference sequence). CDR3 nucleotides: TGTGCCTGGTGTATGGGGCAGGAGACCCAGTACTTC. It encodes CAWCMGQETQYF.

The rearrangement joins TRBV11-3 to TRBJ1-1, with TRBD1 matching 8 bases. J gave up 1 base and V 1 base, and 8 bases lay outside the gene matches. The CDR3 loop spans 17 amino acids. The germline V gene encodes CDR1 SGHNT and CDR2 YENEEA. This CDR3 is CASSLGGRGRANTEAFF. The CDR3 nucleotides are TGTGCCAGCAGCTTAGGAGGCAGGGGGCGGGCGAACACTGAAGCTTTCTTT.

The CDR3 reads CASSQDLSGYEQYF. The CDR3 DNA is TGTGCCAGCAGCCAAGATCTTTCAGGCTACGAGCAGTACTTC. The chain has TRBV3-1 (or the pseudogene TRBV3-2) and TRBJ2-7; D is unclear. Looked up from germline, CDR1 is LGHDT and CDR2 is YNNKEL (reference sequence). The length of the CDR3 is 14 residues. The V end was cut by 0 bases, the J end by 3 bases, with 9 bases between.

J is TRBJ2-1 and V is TRBV11-2; TRBD2 matches at 14 bases. Trimming removed 5 bases from V and 0 bases from J; junction bases left unmatched: 3. The length of the CDR3 is 17 residues. Germline V lookup: CDR1 SGHAT, CDR2 FQNNGV. The CDR3 spells CASSRLAGGSSYNEQFF. CDR3 in DNA: TGTGCCAGCAGCCGACTAGCGGGGGGGAGCTCCTACAATGAGCAGTTCTTC. The full variable domain, its missing parts supplied by reference TRBV11-2 and TRBJ2-1, is EAGVAQSPRYKIIEKRQSVAFWCNPISGHATLYWYQQILGQGPKLLIQFQNNGVVDDSQLPKDRFSAERLKGVDSTLKIQPAKLEDSAVYLCASSRLAGGSSYNEQFFGPGTRLTVL.

This chain links TRBV11-3 with TRBJ2-3; D gene ambiguous. CDR3 length: 14 residues. CDR1 SGHNT and CDR2 YENEEA come from the germline V gene. With 1 base removed from V and 4 bases from J, the gap between germline ends came to 9 bases. The CDR3 DNA reads as TGTGCCAGCAGCTTAGGGCAGCTAGCAGATACGCAGTATTTT. Its translation is CASSLGQLADTQYF. Full variable domain (remainder filled in from reference TRBV11-3 and TRBJ2-3): EAGVVQSPRYKIIEKKQPVAFWCNPISGHNTLYWYLQNLGQGPELLIRYENEEAVDDSQLPKDRFSAERLKGVDSTLKIQPAELGDSAVYLCASSLGQLADTQYFGPGTRLTVL.

The chain combines TRBV7-2 with TRBJ2-7; 7 bases align to TRBD2. This CDR3 has 14 amino acids. CDR1 is SGHTA, CDR2 FQGNSA, per germline. The junction had 6 bases not matched to a gene; V was cut back by 5 bases and J by 2 bases. The CDR3 nucleotides are TGTGCCAGCAGCGCACGACTAGCTCCCTACGAGCAGTACTTC. It codes for CASSARLAPYEQYF.

The chain carries TRBV10-2 and TRBJ1-2; D remains ambiguous. CDR3 size: 14 residues. In germline, CDR1 is WSHSY, CDR2 SAAADI. The V and J ends lost 4 bases and 7 bases respectively, with 16 bases between them. Here the CDR3 DNA reads TGCGCCAGCAGTGCGTGGGCGGGTCGAGGTGGCTACACCTTC. Translated: CASSAWAGRGGYTF.

The J gene is TRBJ2-1, the V gene TRBV12-3 or TRBV12-4; perhaps TRBD2 as D (6 bases). This CDR3 has 13 amino acids. V lost 3 bases, J lost 5 bases, and 8 bases lay in between. DNA for the CDR3: TGTGCCAGCAGTTTTCGGGGGAACAATGAGCAGTTCTTC. It translates to CASSFRGNNEQFF.

The V and J genes are TRBV7-8 and TRBJ2-1; D perhaps matches TRBD2 (6 bases). Germline V lookup: CDR1 SGHVS, CDR2 FQNEAQ. V was pared by 1 base and J by 4 bases, with 17 bases between. This CDR3 spans 17 amino acids. The CDR3 loop reads CASSLVGRNSKYNEQFF. CDR3 DNA: TGTGCCAGCAGCTTAGTGGGGAGGAACTCAAAGTACAATGAGCAGTTCTTC. Using reference TRBV7-8 and TRBJ2-1 for the parts outside the CDR3, the full variable domain is GAGVSQSPRYKVAKRGQDVALRCDPISGHVSLFWYQQALGQGPEFLTYFQNEAQLDKSGLPSDRFFAERPEGSVSTLKIQRTQQEDSAVYLCASSLVGRNSKYNEQFFGPGTRLTVL.

This clone was seen only once. This chain links TRBV30 with TRBJ1-5; D not resolved. Trimming took 0 bases from V and 5 from J, leaving 8 bases between them. Germline V gives CDR1 GTSNPN, CDR2 SVGIG (reference sequence). The CDR3 contains 13 residues. CDR3 residues: CAWSVTRDQPQHF. The CDR3, as DNA: TGTGCCTGGAGTGTTACGAGAGATCAGCCCCAGCATTTT.